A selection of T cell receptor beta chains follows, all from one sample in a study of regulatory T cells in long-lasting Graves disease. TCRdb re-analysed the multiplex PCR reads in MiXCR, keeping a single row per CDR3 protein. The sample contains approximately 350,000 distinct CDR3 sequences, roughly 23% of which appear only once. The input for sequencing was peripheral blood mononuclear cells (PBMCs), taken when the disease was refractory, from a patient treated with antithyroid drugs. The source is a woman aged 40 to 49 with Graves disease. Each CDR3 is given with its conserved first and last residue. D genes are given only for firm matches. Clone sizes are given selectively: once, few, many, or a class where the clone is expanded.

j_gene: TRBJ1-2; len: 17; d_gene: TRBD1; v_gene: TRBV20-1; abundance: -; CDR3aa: CSAPVGTGKFYLYGYTF; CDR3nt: TGCAGTGCCCCTGTCGGGACAGGGAAGTTCTATCTGTATGGCTACACCTTC
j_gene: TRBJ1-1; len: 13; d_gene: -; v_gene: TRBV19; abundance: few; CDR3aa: CASRPQENTEAFF; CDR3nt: TGTGCCAGTAGACCCCAGGAGAACACTGAAGCTTTCTTT
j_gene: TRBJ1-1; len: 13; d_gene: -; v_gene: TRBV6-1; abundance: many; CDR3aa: CASSEIYGTEAFF; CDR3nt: TGTGCCAGCAGTGAAATTTACGGCACTGAAGCTTTCTTT
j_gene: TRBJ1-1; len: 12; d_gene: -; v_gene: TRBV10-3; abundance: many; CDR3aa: CATGSRSDEAFF; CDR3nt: TGTGCCACAGGCTCGCGCAGCGATGAAGCTTTCTTT
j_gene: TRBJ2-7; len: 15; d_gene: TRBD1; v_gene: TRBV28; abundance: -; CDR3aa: CASSSSGTGFYEQYF; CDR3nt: TGTGCCAGCAGTTCATCCGGGACAGGGTTTTACGAGCAGTACTTC
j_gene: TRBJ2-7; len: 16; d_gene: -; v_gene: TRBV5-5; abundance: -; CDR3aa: CASSSGVGAGGYEQYF; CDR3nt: TGTGCCAGCAGCTCGGGTGTGGGGGCCGGGGGCTACGAGCAGTACTTC
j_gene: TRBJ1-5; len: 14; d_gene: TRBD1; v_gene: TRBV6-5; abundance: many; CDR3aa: CASSYSRGDQPQHF; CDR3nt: TGTGCCAGCAGTTACTCCAGGGGGGACCAGCCCCAGCATTTT
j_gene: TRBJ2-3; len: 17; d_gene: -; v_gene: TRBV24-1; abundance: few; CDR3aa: CATSDPHRTASTDTQYF; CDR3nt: TGTGCCACCAGTGATCCCCATCGGACGGCTAGCACAGATACGCAGTATTTT
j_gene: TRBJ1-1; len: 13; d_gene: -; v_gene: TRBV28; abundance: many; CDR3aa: CASSLWGGSEAFF; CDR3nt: TGTGCCAGCAGTTTATGGGGGGGGAGTGAAGCTTTCTTT
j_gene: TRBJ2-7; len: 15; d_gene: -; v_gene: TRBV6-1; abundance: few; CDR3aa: CASTVRGWATYEQYF; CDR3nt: TGTGCCAGCACAGTAAGGGGATGGGCCACCTACGAGCAGTACTTC
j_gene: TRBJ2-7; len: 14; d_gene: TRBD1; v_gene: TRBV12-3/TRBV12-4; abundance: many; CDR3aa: CASSRGQGDDEQYF; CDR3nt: TGTGCCAGCAGTAGGGGACAGGGGGACGACGAGCAGTACTTC
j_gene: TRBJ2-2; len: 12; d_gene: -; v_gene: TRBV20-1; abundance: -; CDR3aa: CSARLGPGELFF; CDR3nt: TGCAGTGCTAGGTTGGGTCCCGGGGAGCTGTTTTTT
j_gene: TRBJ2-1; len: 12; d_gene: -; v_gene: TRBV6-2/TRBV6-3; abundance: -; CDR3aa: CASSGDGLTQFF; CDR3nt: TGTGCCAGCAGTGGAGATGGTTTAACCCAGTTCTTC
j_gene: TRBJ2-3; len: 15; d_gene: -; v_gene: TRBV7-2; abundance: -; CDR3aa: CASSIGGPTTDTQYF; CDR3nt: TGTGCCAGCAGCATTGGCGGCCCCACGACAGATACGCAGTATTTT
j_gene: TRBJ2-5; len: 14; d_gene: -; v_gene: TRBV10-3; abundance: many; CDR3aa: CAISESGTQETQYF; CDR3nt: TGTGCCATCAGTGAGTCAGGGACCCAAGAGACCCAGTACTTC
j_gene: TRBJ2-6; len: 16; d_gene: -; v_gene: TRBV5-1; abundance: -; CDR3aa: CASSLEGYSGANVLTF; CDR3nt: TGCGCCAGCAGCTTGGAAGGATACTCTGGGGCCAACGTCCTGACTTTC
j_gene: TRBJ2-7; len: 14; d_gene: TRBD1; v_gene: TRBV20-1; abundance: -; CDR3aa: CSARVRWGQKEQYF; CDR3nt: TGCAGTGCTAGGGTTCGGTGGGGACAGAAGGAGCAGTACTTC
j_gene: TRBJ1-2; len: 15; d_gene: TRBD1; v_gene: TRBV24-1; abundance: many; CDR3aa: CATSPDGQGALGYTF; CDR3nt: TGTGCCACCAGCCCCGACGGTCAGGGGGCGCTTGGCTACACCTTC